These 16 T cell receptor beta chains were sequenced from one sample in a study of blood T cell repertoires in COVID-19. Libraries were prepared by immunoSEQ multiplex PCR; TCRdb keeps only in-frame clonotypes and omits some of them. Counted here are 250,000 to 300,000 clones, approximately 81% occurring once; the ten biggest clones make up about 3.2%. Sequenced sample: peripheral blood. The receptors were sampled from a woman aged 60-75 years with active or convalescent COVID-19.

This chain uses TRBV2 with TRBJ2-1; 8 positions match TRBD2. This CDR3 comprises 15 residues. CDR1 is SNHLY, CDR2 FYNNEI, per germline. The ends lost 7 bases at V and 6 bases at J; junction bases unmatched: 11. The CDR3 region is CASNTGGAVVNEQFF. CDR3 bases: TGTGCCAGCAATACCGGGGGGGCCGTGGTCAATGAGCAGTTCTTC.

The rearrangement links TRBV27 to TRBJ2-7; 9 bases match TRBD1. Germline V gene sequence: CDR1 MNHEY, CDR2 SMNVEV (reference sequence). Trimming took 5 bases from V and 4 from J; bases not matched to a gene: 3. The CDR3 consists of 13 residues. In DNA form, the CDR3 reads TGTGCCAGCAGTACTGGGACAGGGTACGAGCAGTACTTC. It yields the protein CASSTGTGYEQYF.

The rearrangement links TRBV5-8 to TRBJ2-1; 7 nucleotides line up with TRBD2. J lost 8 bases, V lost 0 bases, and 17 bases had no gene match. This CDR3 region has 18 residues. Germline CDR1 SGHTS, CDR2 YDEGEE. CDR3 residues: CASSLVAGDLLDDDEQFF. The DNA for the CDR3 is TGTGCCAGCAGCTTGGTGGCGGGGGACCTCCTCGATGACGATGAGCAGTTCTTC.

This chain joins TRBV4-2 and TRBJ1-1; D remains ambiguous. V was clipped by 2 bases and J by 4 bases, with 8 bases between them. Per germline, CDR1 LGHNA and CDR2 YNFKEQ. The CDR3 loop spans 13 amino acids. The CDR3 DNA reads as TGTGCCAGCAGCCAACTGGGCAGCACTGAAGCTTTCTTT. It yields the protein CASSQLGSTEAFF.

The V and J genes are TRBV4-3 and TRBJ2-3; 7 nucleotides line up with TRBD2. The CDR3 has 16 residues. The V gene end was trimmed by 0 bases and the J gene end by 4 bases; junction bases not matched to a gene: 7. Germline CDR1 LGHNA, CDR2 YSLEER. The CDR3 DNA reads TGCGCCAGCAGCCAAGATTGGGGGGGTTGGGCAGATACGCAGTATTTT. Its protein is CASSQDWGGWADTQYF.

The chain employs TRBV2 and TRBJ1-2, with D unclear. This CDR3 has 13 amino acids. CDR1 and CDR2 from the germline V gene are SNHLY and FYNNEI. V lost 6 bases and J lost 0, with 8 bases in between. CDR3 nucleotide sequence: TGTGCCAGCAGGGGAGGGACTAACTATGGCTACACCTTC. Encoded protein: CASRGGTNYGYTF.

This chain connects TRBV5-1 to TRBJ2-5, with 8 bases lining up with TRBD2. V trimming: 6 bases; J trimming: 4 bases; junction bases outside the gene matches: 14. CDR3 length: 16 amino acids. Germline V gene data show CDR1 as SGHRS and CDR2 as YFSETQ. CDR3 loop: CASMPPQRGPGETQYF. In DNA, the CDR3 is TGCGCCAGCATGCCGCCCCAGCGGGGGCCAGGAGAGACCCAGTACTTC.

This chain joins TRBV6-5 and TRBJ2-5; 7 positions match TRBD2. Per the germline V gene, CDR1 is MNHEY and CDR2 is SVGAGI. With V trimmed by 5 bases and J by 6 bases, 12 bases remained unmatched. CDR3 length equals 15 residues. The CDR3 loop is CASSPPWSGEKTQYF. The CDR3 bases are TGTGCCAGCAGTCCCCCTTGGAGCGGGGAAAAGACCCAGTACTTC.

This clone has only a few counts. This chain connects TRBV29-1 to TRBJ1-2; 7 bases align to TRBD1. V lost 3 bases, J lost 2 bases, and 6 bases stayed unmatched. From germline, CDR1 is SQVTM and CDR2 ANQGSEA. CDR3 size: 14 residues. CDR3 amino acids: CSVDAAGGNYGYTF. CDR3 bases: TGCAGCGTTGACGCGGCAGGGGGAAACTATGGCTACACCTTC. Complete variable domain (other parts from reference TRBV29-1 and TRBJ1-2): SAVISQKPSRDICQRGTSLTIQCQVDSQVTMMFWYRQQPGQSLTLIATANQGSEATYESGFVIDKFPISRPNLTFSTLTVSNMSPEDSSIYLCSVDAAGGNYGYTFGSGTRLTVV.

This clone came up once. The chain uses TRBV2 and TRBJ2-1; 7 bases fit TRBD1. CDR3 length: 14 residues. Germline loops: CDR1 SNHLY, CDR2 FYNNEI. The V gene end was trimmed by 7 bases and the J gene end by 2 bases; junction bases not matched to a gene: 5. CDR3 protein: CASIPGGTYNEQFF. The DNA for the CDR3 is TGTGCCAGCATCCCAGGGGGAACCTACAATGAGCAGTTCTTC. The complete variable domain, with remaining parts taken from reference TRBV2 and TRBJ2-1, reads EPEVTQTPSHQVTQMGQEVILRCVPISNHLYFYWYRQILGQKVEFLVSFYNNEISEKSEIFDDQFSVERPDGSNFTLKIRSTKLEDSAMYFCASIPGGTYNEQFFGPGTRLTVL.

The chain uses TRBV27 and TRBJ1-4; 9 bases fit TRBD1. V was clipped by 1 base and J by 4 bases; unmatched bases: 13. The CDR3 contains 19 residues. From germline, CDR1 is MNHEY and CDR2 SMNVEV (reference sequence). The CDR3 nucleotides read TGTGCCAGCAGTTTATTCCCGGGACAGGGTAGGAGGGTTAATGAAAAACTGTTTTTT. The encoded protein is CASSLFPGQGRRVNEKLFF. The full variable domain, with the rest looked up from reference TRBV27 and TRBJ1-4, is EAQVTQNPRYLITVTGKKLTVTCSQNMNHEYMSWYRQDPGLGLRQIYYSMNVEVTDKGDVPEGYKVSRKEKRNFPLILESPSPNQTSLYFCASSLFPGQGRRVNEKLFFGSGTQLSVL.

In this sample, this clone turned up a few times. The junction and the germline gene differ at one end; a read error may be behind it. The CDR3 region has the DNA TGTGCTAGCAGGACGAGACTAGCGGGGCACAATGAGCAGTTCTTC. Protein: CASRTRLAGHNEQFF. The chain has TRBV7-7 and TRBJ2-1; 11 bases are a match to TRBD2. Per germline, CDR1 SSHAT and CDR2 FNYEAQ (reference sequence). The CDR3 covers 15 residues.

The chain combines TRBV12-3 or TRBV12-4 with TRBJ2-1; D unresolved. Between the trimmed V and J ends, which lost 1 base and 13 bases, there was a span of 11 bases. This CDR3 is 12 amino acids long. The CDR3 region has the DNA TGTGCCAGCAGTTTAGGCCCTCTCAGACAGTTCTTC. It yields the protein CASSLGPLRQFF.

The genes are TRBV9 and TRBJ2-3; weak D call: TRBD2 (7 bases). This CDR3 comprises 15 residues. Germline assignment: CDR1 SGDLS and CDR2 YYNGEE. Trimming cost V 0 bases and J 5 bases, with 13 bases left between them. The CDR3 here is CASSVGGGNRDTQYF. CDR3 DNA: TGTGCCAGCAGCGTAGGGGGGGGCAATCGAGATACGCAGTATTTT.

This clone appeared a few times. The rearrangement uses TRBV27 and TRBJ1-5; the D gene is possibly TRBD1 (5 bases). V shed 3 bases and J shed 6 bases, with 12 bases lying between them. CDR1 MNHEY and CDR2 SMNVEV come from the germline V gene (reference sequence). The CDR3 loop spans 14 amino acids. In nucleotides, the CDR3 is TGTGCCAGCAGTTTCGGTCAGGGCGGTCAGCCCCAGCATTTT. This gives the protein CASSFGQGGQPQHF.

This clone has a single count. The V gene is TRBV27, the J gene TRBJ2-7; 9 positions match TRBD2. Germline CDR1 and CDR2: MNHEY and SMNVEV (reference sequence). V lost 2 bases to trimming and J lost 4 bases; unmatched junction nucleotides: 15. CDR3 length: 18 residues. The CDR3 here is CASSLQHPLTAGGYEQYF. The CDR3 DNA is TGTGCCAGCAGTTTACAACACCCCCTCACAGCGGGGGGATACGAGCAGTACTTC.